The 11 T cell receptor beta chains below were found in one sample sequenced in a study of blood T cell repertoires in COVID-19. Sequencing used immunoSEQ multiplex PCR; TCRdb keeps in-frame clones, though not all of them. The sample lists approximately 300,000 clones, 75% to 95% occurring once. The specimen sequenced was peripheral blood. The receptors originated from a woman aged 25 to 45 with COVID-19, enrolled during active disease.

The V call is TRBV28, the J call TRBJ1-3; 7 nucleotides line up with TRBD1. CDR1 MDHEN and CDR2 SYDVKM come from the germline V gene. After removal of 7 bases from V and 2 bases from J, the junction contained 17 bases not matched to a gene. This CDR3 is built from 18 residues. CDR3 coding DNA: TGTGCCAGCAATACGGTCGGCTTTGGGCAGGGGGCTGGAAACACCATATATTTT. Protein product: CASNTVGFGQGAGNTIYF.

The rearrangement uses TRBV30 and TRBJ2-2; no clear D gene. V dropped 4 bases and J dropped 3 bases, with 6 bases sitting between them. In germline, CDR1 is GTSNPN, CDR2 SVGIG (reference sequence). The CDR3 is 12 amino acids. CDR3 sequence (DNA): TGTGCCTGGAACCGGGACACCGGGGAGCTGTTTTTT. This sequence encodes CAWNRDTGELFF.

This chain links TRBV7-9 with TRBJ1-6; D might be TRBD1 (5 bases). The germline V gene encodes CDR1 SEHNR and CDR2 FQNEAQ (reference sequence). Between the trimmed V and J ends, which lost 4 bases and 7 bases, there was a span of 17 bases. The CDR3 runs 16 residues. CDR3 nucleotides: TGTGCCAGCAGCTCCCAGGTGGGGCAGATGAATTCACCCCTCCACTTT. It encodes CASSSQVGQMNSPLHF.

This sequence joins TRBV19 and TRBJ2-1; 10 nucleotides match TRBD2. The germline CDR1 and CDR2 sequences are LNHDA and SQIVND (reference sequence). The CDR3 is 14 residues long. Trimming took 4 bases from V and 7 from J; bases not matched to a gene: 4. The CDR3: CASSTGTSVNEQFF. CDR3 sequence (DNA): TGTGCCAGTAGTACAGGGACTAGCGTGAATGAGCAGTTCTTC.

The chain employs TRBV28 and TRBJ2-3; 7 bases agree with TRBD1. The CDR3 covers 15 residues. V dropped 2 bases and J dropped 4; count of bases not matched to a gene: 6. The germline CDR1 and CDR2 sequences are MDHEN and SYDVKM. CDR3 in DNA: TGTGCCAGCAGTTTAAGACAGGGTGGACCAGATACGCAGTATTTT. Protein sequence: CASSLRQGGPDTQYF.

This sequence joins TRBV19 and TRBJ1-3, with 7 bases matching TRBD1. The J segment lost 1 base and the V segment lost 9 bases, leaving 6 bases of the junction unmatched. The CDR3 length is 14 residues. Looked up from germline, CDR1 is LNHDA and CDR2 is SQIVND (reference sequence). The CDR3 is CASDGTESGNTIYF. The CDR3, as DNA: TGTGCCAGCGACGGGACAGAATCTGGAAACACCATATATTTT.

V is TRBV2 and J is TRBJ1-6; no clear D gene. The CDR3 is 12 residues long. In germline, CDR1 is SNHLY, CDR2 FYNNEI. V was pared by 5 bases and J by 8 bases, with 7 bases between. In DNA, the CDR3 is TGTGCCAGCAGTTCTCAGTATTCACCCCTCCACTTT. Its protein is CASSSQYSPLHF. The entire variable domain, with the rest obtained from reference TRBV2 and TRBJ1-6, is as follows: EPEVTQTPSHQVTQMGQEVILRCVPISNHLYFYWYRQILGQKVEFLVSFYNNEISEKSEIFDDQFSVERPDGSNFTLKIRSTKLEDSAMYFCASSSQYSPLHFGNGTRLTVT.

V and J are TRBV7-9 and TRBJ1-1, with D possibly matching TRBD1 (6 bases). Trimming left V 0 bases short and J 3 bases short, with 14 bases between. Per the germline V gene, CDR1 is SEHNR and CDR2 is FQNEAQ (reference sequence). This CDR3 comprises 16 residues. CDR3 sequence: CASSLAVGQGYTEAFF. DNA for the CDR3: TGTGCCAGCAGCTTAGCGGTCGGGCAGGGGTACACTGAAGCTTTCTTT.

The rearrangement links TRBV5-6 to TRBJ2-5, with D perhaps TRBD2 (6 bases). Germline V gene lookup returns CDR1 SGHDT and CDR2 YYEEEE. V was shortened by 5 bases and J by 5 bases, with 10 bases between the two germline ends. This CDR3 is 12 amino acids long. This CDR3 is CASRAGGETQYF. The CDR3 DNA is TGTGCCAGCAGAGCGGGTGGGGAGACCCAGTACTTC.

This clone has only one observation. The chain links TRBV29-1 to TRBJ2-7; D possibly corresponds to TRBD1 (6 bases). Germline values: CDR1 SQVTM, CDR2 ANQGSEA. This CDR3 spans 12 amino acids. Trimming took 0 bases from V and 8 from J, leaving 11 bases between them. The CDR3 DNA follows: TGCAGCGTTGAAGAGTACAGGGAAAAGCAGTACTTC. Amino acid sequence: CSVEEYREKQYF.

This chain joins TRBV28 and TRBJ2-1, with 12 bases that match TRBD2. Germline CDR1 MDHEN, CDR2 SYDVKM. The trim removed 3 bases at V and 8 bases at J, leaving 5 bases unmatched. The CDR3 totals 15 residues. The CDR3 is CASSLGLAGGYEQFF. The DNA of the CDR3 is TGTGCCAGCAGTTTGGGGCTAGCGGGAGGGTATGAGCAGTTCTTC.